The sequence of this T cell receptor beta chain was determined in a study of blood T cells in healthy people across ages. Study context: Template-switching capture recovered about one barcoded beta molecule per two T cells. Study results and limitations: Per million T cells, TCR beta diversity dropped about linearly as age rose.

Next came a second PCR, run for roughly 7 to 12 cycles, which used a sample-barcoded 5' primer along with a J-beta primer mix. TCRdb re-derived calls from the 5' RACE reads in MiXCR, one entry per CDR3 protein. The sample yields approximately 780,000 distinct CDR3 sequences, 25% to 30% seen once. Details on this clonotype: Its antigen is unknown.

The V end lost 5 bases, the J end lost 0 bases, and 16 bases lay between the germline ends. The germline gives CDR1 LNHDA, CDR2 SQIVND (reference sequence). The CDR3 length is 16 residues. The sample was also linked to a second study, of T cells of mothers and their children.

This rearrangement joins TRBV19 to TRBJ1-1, with D hard to call. The sequence was obtained from a boy aged 5-17 years in good health. Sequencing was carried out using blood. The CDR3 protein is CASSSPRRKMNTEAFF. In DNA, the CDR3 is TGTGCCAGTAGTTCACCCCGACGGAAGATGAACACTGAAGCTTTCTTT.